This is a list of T cell receptor beta chains from one sample in a study of blood T cell repertoires in COVID-19. Method: immunoSEQ multiplex PCR; TCRdb's copy keeps in-frame clones and lacks some. The data contain 150,000 to 200,000 clones, 83% of them singletons. Input material: peripheral blood. The receptors originated from a woman aged 40 to 55 with acute or convalescent COVID-19. The conserved cysteine and the conserved F or W are not part of the CDR3 here.

j_gene: TRBJ2-3
v_gene: TRBV28
CDR3aa: ASSLTSGRVTDTQY

j_gene: TRBJ1-1
v_gene: TRBV29-1
CDR3aa: SVQHALNTEAF

j_gene: TRBJ2-2
v_gene: TRBV9
CDR3aa: ASSVGRGNTGELF

j_gene: TRBJ2-1
v_gene: TRBV28
CDR3aa: ASSPQGSAFYNEQF

j_gene: TRBJ1-1
v_gene: TRBV27
CDR3aa: ASSSRQGGEAF

j_gene: TRBJ2-1
v_gene: TRBV28
CDR3aa: ASSIAGGRNEQF

j_gene: TRBJ2-1
v_gene: TRBV24-1
CDR3aa: ATSEALVPEF

j_gene: TRBJ1-5
v_gene: TRBV6-5
CDR3aa: ASMSSGLGNQPQH

j_gene: TRBJ1-4
v_gene: TRBV7-8
CDR3aa: ASSLVGVLGEKLF

j_gene: TRBJ1-6
v_gene: TRBV5-1
CDR3aa: ASSVRVQSNSPLH

j_gene: TRBJ2-2
v_gene: TRBV27
CDR3aa: ASSLSMVAGPTGELF

j_gene: TRBJ2-1
v_gene: TRBV24-1
CDR3aa: ATSGNPGLDRENEQF

j_gene: TRBJ2-1
v_gene: TRBV27
CDR3aa: ASSLGTYNEQF

j_gene: TRBJ1-1
v_gene: TRBV11-1
CDR3aa: ASSPRGGSEAF

j_gene: TRBJ1-5
v_gene: TRBV18
CDR3aa: ASSFEGGRQPQH

j_gene: TRBJ1-2
v_gene: TRBV11-2
CDR3aa: ASSLVDGGASGYT

j_gene: TRBJ2-2
v_gene: TRBV19
CDR3aa: ASSIVVWGGLNTGELF

j_gene: TRBJ2-1
v_gene: TRBV10-2
CDR3aa: ASTDGQGLAGLVPHNEQF